A single sample gave rise to the 4 T cell receptor beta chains below, sequenced in a study of blood T cells in healthy people across ages. With a J-beta primer mix and a sample-barcoded 5' primer, a second PCR ran about 7 to 12 cycles. Each CDR3 protein is one row after TCRdb ran MiXCR on the 5' RACE reads. The sample lists about 1.8 million distinct CDR3 sequences, 49% occurring once. The sample taken for sequencing was blood. Receptor source: a woman in her thirties or forties in good health.

The chain has TRBV7-9 and TRBJ2-7, with 7 bases aligning to TRBD2. The CDR3 sequence is 17 residues long. V lost 5 bases, J lost 6 bases, and 19 bases stayed unmatched. Germline V gives CDR1 SEHNR, CDR2 FQNEAQ (reference sequence). This chain's CDR3 is CASSPHFRREGRSEQYF. The CDR3 DNA sequence: TGTGCCAGCAGCCCCCATTTTCGCAGGGAGGGGCGGTCCGAGCAGTACTTC.

A few counts support this clonotype. V usage is TRBV27 and J usage is TRBJ1-2; D gene uncertain. The ends were cut back, 1 base at V and 2 bases at J, with 8 bases in the middle. CDR3 size: 14 residues. Germline CDR1 is MNHEY and CDR2 is SMNVEV (reference sequence). The CDR3 DNA follows: TGTGCCAGCAGTTTATACCCCGCCAACTATGGCTACACCTTC. This encodes CASSLYPANYGYTF.

This clonotype came up many times. The chain is built from TRBV6-2 or TRBV6-3 and TRBJ2-5; the match to TRBD2 covers 13 bases. Losses at the gene ends were 6 bases for V and 2 bases for J; bases not matched to a gene: 3. The CDR3 is made up of 15 amino acids. The germline CDR1 and CDR2 sequences are MNHEY and SVGEGT. The CDR3 protein is CASRPGLAGQETQYF. The CDR3 DNA follows: TGTGCCAGCAGACCGGGACTAGCGGGGCAAGAGACCCAGTACTTC.

This rearrangement joins TRBV3-1 to TRBJ2-3; D is uncertain. The length of the CDR3 is 17 residues. Trimming took 2 bases from V and 0 from J, leaving 15 bases between them. In germline, CDR1 is LGHDT, CDR2 YNNKEL (reference sequence). CDR3 DNA sequence: TGTGCCAGCAGCCAACGCCGTACGTACTCTAGCACAGATACGCAGTATTTT. Translation gives CASSQRRTYSSTDTQYF.